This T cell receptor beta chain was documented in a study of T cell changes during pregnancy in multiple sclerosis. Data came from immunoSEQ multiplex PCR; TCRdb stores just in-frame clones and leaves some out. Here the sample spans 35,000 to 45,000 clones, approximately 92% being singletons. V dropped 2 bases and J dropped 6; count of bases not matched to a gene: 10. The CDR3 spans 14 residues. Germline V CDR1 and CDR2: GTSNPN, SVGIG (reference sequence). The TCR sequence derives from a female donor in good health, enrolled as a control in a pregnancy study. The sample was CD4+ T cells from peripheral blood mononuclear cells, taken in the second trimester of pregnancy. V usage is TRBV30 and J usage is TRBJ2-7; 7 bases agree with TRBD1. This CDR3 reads CAWSYYRGKPEQYF. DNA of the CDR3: TGTGCCTGGAGTTACTACAGGGGCAAACCCGAGCAGTACTTC. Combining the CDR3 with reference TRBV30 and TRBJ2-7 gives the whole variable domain SQTIHQWPATLVQPVGSPLSLECTVEGTSNPNLYWYRQAAGRGLQLLFYSVGIGQISSEVPQNLSASRPQDRQFILSSKKLLLSDSGFYLCAWSYYRGKPEQYFGPGTRLTVT.